The 10 T cell receptor beta chains below were found in one sample sequenced in a study of blood T cell repertoires in COVID-19. The protocol was immunoSEQ multiplex PCR, while the TCRdb copy is restricted to in-frame clones and leaves out a portion. The sample carries around 170,000 clones, 84% recorded once. Sequencing was performed on peripheral blood. These receptors originate from a man aged 25 to 40 with active or convalescent COVID-19.

V is TRBV7-9 and J is TRBJ2-2; TRBD1 agrees at 9 bases. Germline values: CDR1 SEHNR, CDR2 FQNEAQ (reference sequence). Unmatched junction bases numbered 3, after V lost 5 bases and J lost 2 bases. The CDR3 totals 15 residues. DNA of the CDR3: TGTGCCAGCAGCCCGGGACAGGGAAACACCGGGGAGCTGTTTTTT. Translated: CASSPGQGNTGELFF.

The chain uses TRBV7-8 and TRBJ1-2, with D hard to call. Deletions cut 4 bases from V and 3 bases from J, with 9 bases between. This CDR3 has 13 amino acids. Per germline, CDR1 SGHVS and CDR2 FQNEAQ. The CDR3 nucleotides are TGTGCCAGCAGCTCCTTGGCTGACTATGGCTACACCTTC. This translates into CASSSLADYGYTF.

The chain carries TRBV6-6 and TRBJ1-1, with D uncertain. Germline-derived CDR1 and CDR2 are MNHNY and SVGAGI (reference sequence). V was pared by 2 bases and J by 4 bases, with 8 bases between. The CDR3 runs 13 residues. The CDR3 spells CASSYLEGTEAFF. CDR3 bases: TGTGCCAGCAGTTACCTAGAGGGCACTGAAGCTTTCTTT.

About this clone: Mismatch with germline at one junction end may stem from a read error. J is TRBJ2-5 and V is TRBV7-7; TRBD1 might be the D (5 bases). CDR1 is SSHAT, CDR2 FNYEAQ, per germline (reference sequence). There are 17 residues in the CDR3. This CDR3 is CASSLVFSGAGKETQYF. The CDR3 bases are TGTGCTAGCAGCTTAGTTTTTTCTGGGGCAGGTAAGGAAACCCAGTACTTC.

The chain combines TRBV15 with TRBJ1-4; 8 bases match TRBD1. Trimming at V came to 7 bases and at J to 7 bases, leaving 11 bases not matched to a gene. This CDR3 is built from 15 residues. Germline assignment: CDR1 LNHNV and CDR2 YYDKDF (reference sequence). This chain's CDR3 is CATNLTGGVSEKLFF. In nucleotides, the CDR3 is TGTGCCACCAACCTTACAGGGGGGGTGAGTGAAAAACTGTTTTTT.

The chain uses TRBV7-3 and TRBJ2-3, with unresolved D. Germline V gene lookup returns CDR1 SGHTA and CDR2 FQGTGA. CDR3 length equals 14 residues. V was cut by 1 base and J by 3 bases, with 8 bases left in between. CDR3 protein: CASSLNTGTDTQYF. The CDR3 coding sequence is TGTGCCAGCAGCTTAAACACCGGGACAGATACGCAGTATTTT.

This chain uses TRBV3-1 (or the pseudogene TRBV3-2) with TRBJ2-7; unclear D gene. Per the germline V gene, CDR1 is LGHDT and CDR2 is YNNKEL (reference sequence). The CDR3 has 12 residues. The germline V and J ends were trimmed by 4 bases and 2 bases, with 6 bases remaining between them. The CDR3 loop reads CASSPPAYEQYF. For the CDR3, the DNA is TGTGCCAGCAGCCCCCCCGCCTACGAGCAGTACTTC.

V and J are TRBV6-2 or TRBV6-3 and TRBJ2-7; unclear D gene. CDR1 is MNHEY and CDR2 is SVGEGT in the germline V gene. Trimming took off 3 bases at V and 1 base at J, with 16 bases between the two ends. The CDR3 runs 16 residues. The CDR3 DNA reads TGTGCCAGCAGTTATTCCCCACTCCCGCGTTCCTACGAGCAGTACTTC. Translated: CASSYSPLPRSYEQYF.

The rearrangement links TRBV11-1 to TRBJ1-2; 11 bases match TRBD1. CDR1 is SGHAT, CDR2 FQDESV, per germline (reference sequence). This CDR3 region has 15 residues. Unmatched junction bases numbered 8, after V lost 5 bases and J lost 6 bases. The DNA for the CDR3 is TGTGCCAGCAGCCCGCGTCGGACAGGGGGCAATGGCTACACCTTC. Its translation is CASSPRRTGGNGYTF.

The V gene is TRBV7-8, the J gene TRBJ1-2; tentatively, D is TRBD1 (6 bases). There are 16 residues in the CDR3. Germline CDR1 SGHVS, CDR2 FQNEAQ. Trimming removed 1 base from V and 7 bases from J, with 19 bases in between. For the CDR3, the DNA is TGTGCCAGCAGCTTAGTGTACCTGGGGGCGCAGAGTGGCTACACCTTC. Its protein product is CASSLVYLGAQSGYTF. The full variable domain, completed using reference TRBV7-8 and TRBJ1-2, is GAGVSQSPRYKVAKRGQDVALRCDPISGHVSLFWYQQALGQGPEFLTYFQNEAQLDKSGLPSDRFFAERPEGSVSTLKIQRTQQEDSAVYLCASSLVYLGAQSGYTFGSGTRLTVV.